This T cell receptor (beta chain) derives from a study of T cell responses to AZD1222 COVID-19 vaccine. The study's findings and limits: Clonal diversity was possibly underestimated, and the donors were mostly white British, with more females.

About this clone itself: Its antigen is still unknown.

Method: immunoSEQ multiplex PCR; TCRdb's copy keeps in-frame clones and lacks some. The table has roughly 100,000 clones, roughly 82% seen once. Germline-derived CDR1 and CDR2 are GTSNPN and SVGIG (reference sequence). CDR3 length: 12 amino acids. The trim removed 5 bases at V and 7 bases at J, leaving 6 bases unmatched. This material consisted of peripheral blood, taken on day 0 of AZD1222 vaccination. This sequence originates from an adult in good health. J is TRBJ2-7 and V is TRBV30; TRBD1 agrees at 9 bases. The CDR3 loop reads CAWQGTGWEQYF. The CDR3 DNA follows: TGTGCCTGGCAAGGGACAGGGTGGGAGCAGTACTTC. Based on the CDR3 plus reference TRBV30 and TRBJ2-7, the full variable domain is SQTIHQWPATLVQPVGSPLSLECTVEGTSNPNLYWYRQAAGRGLQLLFYSVGIGQISSEVPQNLSASRPQDRQFILSSKKLLLSDSGFYLCAWQGTGWEQYFGPGTRLTVT.